This T cell receptor (beta chain) was sequenced in a study of tumor and adjacent non-tumor tissue in lung cancer. This sample's RNA came from whole unsorted tissue. The CDR3 totals 16 residues. Trimming took 6 bases from V and 13 from J, leaving 30 bases between them. Germline V gene lookup returns CDR1 MDHEN and CDR2 SYDVKM. The library came from three nested PCR rounds adapted from ARM-PCR protocols. TCRdb used MiXCR to reprocess the multiplex PCR reads, holding one entry per CDR3 protein. The repertoire has 90,000 to 130,000 distinct CDR3 sequences, approximately 84% of them found once; the top ten carry approximately 22%.

The receptor was isolated from a man aged 70 or older with non-small cell lung cancer. The V gene is TRBV28, the J gene TRBJ2-5; no clear D. Sequenced input: lung tumor tissue. CDR3 sequence: CASSRTGSPEQESRYF. CDR3 DNA: TGTGCCAGCAGCAGAACCGGGTCCCCCGAGCAAGAGAGCCGGTACTTC.